This T cell receptor (beta chain) appears in the sequencing data of a study of blood T cell repertoires in COVID-19. A remark on this clone: One end of the junction is discordant with germline, which a read error may explain.

Original processing notes: Reference gene primer amplification in the assay estimated nucleated cell counts. Assay used: immunoSEQ multiplex PCR; TCRdb lists only in-frame clones, some missing. For V, J and clone size, that table is used; D and trimming come from the DNA. The data contain 150,000 to 200,000 clones, about 86% of them singletons. Germline V gene data show CDR1 as KGHSH and CDR2 as LQKENI. The CDR3 has 14 residues. What was sequenced was peripheral blood. This clonotype was sampled from a man aged 50 to 59 with active or convalescent COVID-19. This chain connects TRBV18 to TRBJ1-1, with 7 bases identical to TRBD1. In DNA form, the CDR3 reads TGTGCCAGCTCACCATCCGGGACAGACACTCAAGCTTTCTTT. It codes for CASSPSGTDTQAFF. Looking up the rest from reference TRBV18 and TRBJ1-1 gives the full variable domain: NAGVMQNPRHLVRRRGQEARLRCSPMKGHSHVYWYRQLPEEGLKFMVYLQKENIIDESGMPKERFSAEFPKEGPSILRIQQVVRGDSAAYFCASSPSGTDTQAFFGQGTRLTVV.